This T cell receptor beta chain came from a study of shared clonotypes between healthy human individuals. A note on this clone: Other DNA sequences in the same sample also yield this CDR3.

Produced via immunoSEQ multiplex PCR; TCRdb's table is partial and in-frame only. The table has around 2,000,000 clones, 85% to 95% seen once; the top ten hold 0.1% to 0.15%. The V and J ends lost 1 base and 4 bases respectively, with 10 bases between them. The CDR3 sequence is 14 residues long. CDR1 is SGHTA and CDR2 is FQGNSA in the germline V gene. The clonotype was recovered from a man aged 18 to 35 in good health. The sample consisted of naive CD4+ T cells sorted from blood. The subset denotes: CD45RA+ positively selected. The V and J genes are TRBV7-2 and TRBJ1-1; possibly TRBD1 for D (6 bases). This chain's CDR3 is CASSLGQGRTEAFF. The CDR3 DNA follows: TGTGCCAGCAGCTTAGGGCAGGGGCGCACTGAAGCTTTCTTT.